This T cell receptor beta chain was obtained from a study of cytomegalovirus exposure and HLA in healthy donors (TCRdb year 2017). Some background on the complete study: In an earlier analysis of several hundred of the donors, approximately 260 Gb of sequence data and 90 million to 120 million unique TCR beta sequences from about 179 million T cells were reported. Approximately 300 gigabases of sequencing data and around 88 million unique TCR sequences made up an early release that covered several hundred HLA-typed donors. Among the roughly 400 genotyped donors, more than 70% belonged to the genetic ancestry cluster associated with self-reported Caucasian donors. The study was designed to test whether signatures of past pathogen exposure could be identified by cataloging public T cell receptors. The study used immunosequencing to profile the T cell repertoires of hundreds of subjects and linked those repertoires to cytomegalovirus serostatus. In addition to the first cohort of approximately 650 subjects, a separate validation cohort of approximately 130 different subjects was used. To predict cytomegalovirus infection status, the study combined high-throughput TCR immunosequencing, statistical association of individual TCRs with disease status, and machine learning. A later analysis re-analyzed previously published TCR beta repertoires from 500 to 700 donors and added high-resolution HLA genotyping to study TCR occurrence patterns. Rather than drawing on any new phenotypic data, the later analysis identified candidate immune exposures from TCR beta sequences and the way those sequences occurred across donors. To decide whether each TCR beta V gene segment behaved as functional or pseudogenic, an earlier analysis of some 570 of the donors relied on high-throughput TCR beta sequencing. Donor age, sex, ethnicity and CMV serostatus were compiled together with the repertoire data. Genome-wide SNP genotypes for about 60% of the roughly 670 donors were used in a later genetic analysis, which treated that subset as a discovery cohort. Every repertoire in the discovery cohort had been generated on one and the same sequencing platform. HLA typing included class I and class II loci at four-digit resolution. Typing coverage varied by locus: about 620-640 donors for A, B, C, DRB1 and DQB1; roughly 520 for DQA1; about 600 for DPA1; roughly 470 for DPB1. Because of strong linkage in the cohort, a handful of DR-DQ haplotypes were treated as single units for association and clustering. Among 350 to 400 genotyped donors of the cohort, an average of approximately 250,000 unique TCR beta nucleotide sequences were sequenced per donor, roughly 18% of them non-productive. Results and caveats for the whole study, not just this receptor: Linkage disequilibrium might explain the correlated functional status among segregating V segments, but an unknown experimental factor could not be ruled out. In a later analysis, HLA-associated TCR beta chains were found to be more clonally expanded and to have lower generation probabilities than equally common non-associated chains. In both the original and validation cohorts, the classifier was reported to diagnose cytomegalovirus status with high specificity and sensitivity. Because HLA typing was missing for some donors at each locus, association tests included only the typed subset. Assigning TCR associations to individual alleles was difficult when HLA alleles, especially DR and DQ, strongly co-occurred. Across donors, most TCR sequences were observed very rarely, whereas some public TCRs were present in many individuals. In a later genetic analysis, a missense DCLRE1C variant was associated with V-gene and J-gene trimming of TCR beta chains, and the association was replicated in an independent cohort. According to a later analysis, parvovirus B19, influenza, CMV and Epstein-Barr virus appeared linked to several top co-occurrence clusters. In vitro tests confirmed that three of the cytomegalovirus-associated TCR beta chains recognize cytomegalovirus antigens. A later analysis found that most CMV-associated TCR beta chains appeared HLA-restricted, with HLA associations seemingly driven largely by CMV exposure. Because counts were too low, 15 to 20 rarely observed V segments, including chromosome 9 orphons, were excluded from the earlier analysis of 587 of the donors. The sequencing pipeline was judged likely to have produced a cluster of highly shared sequence variants as a technical artifact. In an earlier analysis of a few hundred of the donors, most TCR beta V segments were observed in productive rearrangements about 87% or about 30% of the time, broadly matching IMGT annotations. This cohort had only TCR beta chains sequenced, and the lack of alpha or paired-chain data limited which features could be detected. In a later analysis, 16,951 TCR beta sequences were associated with specific HLA alleles at a false discovery rate of 0.05. A further reported finding was that TCR beta sequences accurately predicted the HLA-A and HLA-B alleles for most subjects in the first cohort. In the study, about 150 TCR beta chains were listed as associated with cytomegalovirus. The only immune exposure information available for the cohort was CMV serostatus. A later analysis found that TCR association rates varied across HLA loci, with DRB1 alleles showing the most associated TCRs and HLA-C alleles the fewest. In a later genetic analysis, fewer N-insertions in productive TCRs were reported among donors in an Asian-associated ancestry cluster than the roughly 640-donor mean. Some IMGT-functional V segments, including TRBV6-2 and TRBV6-3, could not be distinguished by the 87-base-pair reads and were therefore excluded. Roughly uniform sequencing depth across donors was assumed in presence/absence analyses, although this assumption may not hold. The authors suggested that the approach could potentially be generalized to other disease states and immunological phenotypes.

Points on this clone: Its antigen is unknown. The sample holds no much larger clone one base away, and base qualities are not on file.

Library creation used the immunoSEQ multiplex PCR assay. For the multiplex PCR, a mixture combining 60 forward primers for TCR Vbeta segments and 13 reverse primers for TCR Jbeta segments was used. Amplification of the CDR3 region of rearranged TCR beta genes was performed with a multiplex PCR assay on genomic DNA. The Illumina HiSeq System was used to sequence the amplified TCR beta libraries as 87-base-pair reads. In the original analysis: A later analysis tallied around 80 million unique TCR beta chains across the 610 or so repertoires, and about 12 million of those chains were shared by two or more donors. Raw reads were error-corrected and collapsed into unique sequences by a nearest-neighbor algorithm in which closely related sequences were merged to remove PCR and sequencing errors. V, D and J gene segments were assigned by aligning CDR3 sequences to IMGT reference sequences. For a sequence to be retained, at least a six-nucleotide match to both a V gene segment and a J gene segment was required. Rearrangements were classified as productive when the CDR3 lacked stop codons and remained in frame with V and J, and all other rearrangements were classified as non-productive. Following IMGT convention, CDR3 was defined as the stretch from the second conserved V-encoded cysteine up to the conserved J-encoded phenylalanine. Sequences without an unambiguous match to a single V gene segment were excluded from the earlier analysis of about 640 of the donors. An earlier analysis of fewer than 650 of the donors classified V segments as functional when productive rearrangements were above 56.7% and as segregating when the standard deviation between donors was above 5%. To diagnose cytomegalovirus status from the catalog of TCR beta chain sequences, a statistical classification framework was built. In a later analysis, TCR nucleotide sequences were compared against IMGT/GENE-DB human TR gene sequences so that V and J genes could be assigned. Using the TCRdist pipeline, a later analysis assigned CDR3 sequences along with most-parsimonious VDJ recombination scenarios. A later analysis defined each TCR beta chain by its CDR3 amino acid sequence plus V-gene family, and excluded reads lacking a unique V-gene family. To address suspected cross-contamination and a sequencing artifact, a later analysis removed approximately 600 highly shared, low-generation-probability nucleotide sequences. For each public chain, a later analysis derived a clonal expansion index from normalized ranks of inferred template counts within each repertoire. In a later analysis, generation probabilities were computed using a VDJ recombination model fitted to out-of-frame rearrangements, and the results were checked against IGoR. A later analysis scored TCR-TCR, TCR-HLA and TCR-CMV co-occurrence with hypergeometric tests, applying a repertoire-size bias correction to TCR pairs. A later analysis estimated false discovery rates by permuting HLA or CMV assignments 20 times. In a later analysis, co-occurring TCRs were grouped with DBSCAN, and TCRdist sequence similarity was added when clustering was performed within HLA-allele-positive subsets. Repertoires with fewer than 30,000 or more than 120,000 public chains were left out of co-occurrence clustering, as were about 5 repertoires with anomalous nucleotide sharing. The table was pulled from immuneACCESS by TCRdb, which kept in-frame rearrangements only. Such tables lose some clones; where checked, under half of the loss comes from unresolved V genes, and the rest has no known cause. V, J and clone size are taken as reported in that table, and D and trimming were inferred from the DNA itself. The sample includes approximately 170,000 clones, with around 78% observed a single time. The top ten constitute roughly 2.1% of the sample.

The cohort was made up of roughly 670 healthy bone marrow donors. At the time of sampling, every cohort member was nominally healthy, though immune exposures that went unrecorded were likely present. The donor was CMV seropositive and was included in the group of about 290 seropositive cohort members. A peripheral blood sample was collected from each donor, and TCR beta sequencing was performed on peripheral blood mononuclear cells. The Qiagen DNeasy Blood Extraction Kit was used to extract genomic DNA from the blood cell samples. V ends up 5 bases short and J 5 bases short, with an unmatched junction base count of 6. Measured from the cysteine to the phenylalanine, the CDR3 is 15 residues long. Of the read, only the CDR3 DNA is kept; its 45 bases are in frame from base 1. The germline V gene gives CDR1 as SGHVS and CDR2 as FNYEAQ.

Sequencing was performed on PBMCs. The sequence links TRBV7-6 to TRBJ2-2; 9 junctional bases match TRBD1. The sequence was obtained from a woman aged 25 to 39 in good health and CMV-seropositive. Read as DNA, the sequence is TGTGCCAGCAGCCCCGGGACAGGGTCGACCGGGGAGCTGTTTTTT. Translated, this is CASSPGTGSTGELFF.